The 2 T cell receptor beta chains below come from one sample, sequenced in a study of neurological immune-mediated disorders. TCRdb itself ran the 5' RACE reads through MiXCR, one entry per CDR3 protein. Among tens of thousands of distinct CDR3 sequences listed, under 4% were seen once. Regarding time point: longitudinal time-point 1 (baseline). The material sequenced was PBMCs. These receptors all come from a woman between 55 and 75 years old with multiple sclerosis.

This CDR3 reads CSASYGGQETQYF. CDR3 DNA sequence: TGCAGTGCTAGCTACGGGGGGCAAGAGACCCAGTACTTC. This chain joins TRBV20-1 and TRBJ2-5; 7 positions agree with TRBD2. The CDR3 length is 13 residues. V shed 3 bases, J shed 2 bases, and the junction held 3 bases outside the gene matches. Germline-derived CDR1 and CDR2 are DFQATT and SNEGSKA (reference sequence).

This clonotype was detected many times. V is TRBV5-5 and J is TRBJ1-4; the D is unclear. V lost 4 bases and J 0 bases, leaving 10 bases between the germline ends. CDR1 SGHKS and CDR2 YYEKEE come from the germline V gene (reference sequence). CDR3 length equals 15 residues. The CDR3 nucleotides are TGTGCCAGCAGCGTGGGGTTGGCAACTAATGAAAAACTGTTTTTT. Protein product: CASSVGLATNEKLFF.